The next 20 T cell receptor beta chains were all read from a single sample in a study of cytomegalovirus exposure and HLA in healthy donors. The study ran its PCR with 60 Vbeta and 13 Jbeta primers. The assay was immunoSEQ multiplex PCR, and TCRdb's table has in-frame clones only and misses some. The table has roughly 100,000 clones, approximately 76% seen once. The specimen was PBMCs. Receptors were obtained from a man between 35 and 55 years old in good health and CMV-seronegative.

The table lists this clone with a few counts. The chain uses TRBV4-2 and TRBJ1-4; D uncertain. The CDR3 totals 14 residues. Trimming left V 1 base short and J 0 bases short, with 3 bases between. Germline V lookup: CDR1 LGHNA, CDR2 YNFKEQ. DNA for the CDR3: TGTGCCAGCAGCCAAGCCGCAACTAATGAAAAACTGTTTTTT. Encoded protein: CASSQAATNEKLFF.

The chain is built from TRBV7-3 and TRBJ2-3; D remains ambiguous. The CDR3 consists of 13 residues. Per germline, CDR1 SGHTA and CDR2 FQGTGA. V was cut by 1 base and J by 6 bases, with 8 bases left in between. CDR3 nucleotides: TGTGCCAGCAGCTTAAGGGCCTCCGATACGCAGTATTTT. This encodes CASSLRASDTQYF.

The V and J genes are TRBV30 and TRBJ1-1; TRBD1 is a possible D gene (5 bases). V gave up 4 bases and J gave up 7 bases, with 10 bases separating them. Looked up from germline, CDR1 is GTSNPN and CDR2 is SVGIG (reference sequence). CDR3 length equals 11 residues. The CDR3 sequence: CAWIQGIEAFF. The CDR3 region has the DNA TGTGCCTGGATTCAGGGTATTGAAGCTTTCTTT. Based on the CDR3 plus reference TRBV30 and TRBJ1-1, the full variable domain is SQTIHQWPATLVQPVGSPLSLECTVEGTSNPNLYWYRQAAGRGLQLLFYSVGIGQISSEVPQNLSASRPQDRQFILSSKKLLLSDSGFYLCAWIQGIEAFFGQGTRLTVV.

DNA for the CDR3: TGTGCCACCAGCAGTTACATGGCAGATCTTTATGGCTACACCTTC. Its translation is CATSSYMADLYGYTF. The V and J genes are TRBV15 and TRBJ1-2; D gene unclear. Trimming pared 3 bases from V and 5 bases from J, leaving 16 bases between. The CDR3 runs to 15 residues. The germline V gene has CDR1 LNHNV and CDR2 YYDKDF (reference sequence).

The chain has TRBV6-5 and TRBJ2-6, with D hard to call. Deletions cut 4 bases from V and 4 bases from J, with 11 bases between. The germline V gene encodes CDR1 MNHEY and CDR2 SVGAGI. This CDR3 has 15 residues. For the CDR3, the DNA is TGTGCCAGCAGTTTTTCCTTCCTCGGGGCCAACGTCCTGACTTTC. It codes for CASSFSFLGANVLTF.

V usage is TRBV20-1 and J usage is TRBJ2-7; 8 bases agree with TRBD1. The CDR3 totals 11 residues. Per the germline V gene, CDR1 is DFQATT and CDR2 is SNEGSKA (reference sequence). The V segment lost 6 bases and the J segment 6 bases; nucleotides outside the gene matches: 4. The CDR3, as DNA: TGCAGTGCAACGACAGGGGCCGAGCAGTACTTC. This sequence encodes CSATTGAEQYF.

V and J are TRBV6-4 and TRBJ2-3; 8 nucleotides line up with TRBD1. From germline, CDR1 is MRHNA and CDR2 SNTAGT. The CDR3 contains 15 residues. V was clipped by 6 bases and J by 2 bases; unmatched bases: 7. For the CDR3, the DNA is TGTGCCAGCAGCGCCGGGACAGGTTCCACAGATACGCAGTATTTT. It codes for CASSAGTGSTDTQYF.

The chain has TRBV5-4 and TRBJ2-3; 7 bases align to TRBD1. CDR1 and CDR2 (germline): SGHNT, YYREEE (reference sequence). With V trimmed by 4 bases and J by 1 base, 12 bases remained unmatched. This CDR3 comprises 17 residues. In DNA form, the CDR3 reads TGTGCCAGCAGCCCGACAGGGAGCGACTACCGCACAGATACGCAGTATTTT. This encodes CASSPTGSDYRTDTQYF.

This clone came up a few times. The rearrangement joins TRBV7-9 to TRBJ1-2; 9 bases agree with TRBD1. The germline V gene encodes CDR1 SEHNR and CDR2 FQNEAQ (reference sequence). CDR3 length: 14 residues. Trimming at V came to 7 bases and at J to 8 bases, leaving 11 bases not matched to a gene. DNA of the CDR3: TGTGCCAGCATACCGGGACAGGGAACAGGGGGCTACACCTTC. Residues: CASIPGQGTGGYTF. Together with reference TRBV7-9 and TRBJ1-2, the CDR3 gives the full variable domain: DTGVSQNPRHKITKRGQNVTFRCDPISEHNRLYWYRQTLGQGPEFLTYFQNEAQLEKSRLLSDRFSAERPKGSFSTLEIQRTEQGDSAMYLCASIPGQGTGGYTFGSGTRLTVV.

The V call is TRBV5-4, the J call TRBJ1-6; 8 nucleotides agree with TRBD1. The CDR3 has 16 residues. Unmatched junction bases numbered 8, after V lost 0 bases and J lost 9 bases. The V gene's germline CDR1 is SGHNT and CDR2 YYREEE (reference sequence). The CDR3 sequence: CASSLGAGGRGSPLHF. As DNA, the CDR3 is TGTGCCAGCAGCTTGGGGGCAGGGGGCCGCGGTTCACCCCTCCACTTT.

The rearrangement joins TRBV6-5 to TRBJ1-2; no definite D call. The CDR3 covers 14 residues. CDR1 is MNHEY, CDR2 SVGAGI, per germline. V was trimmed by 6 bases and J by 4 bases, leaving 15 bases between them. CDR3 in DNA: TGTGCCAGCAGGTCGCGGCCGGCCCGCTATGGCTACACCTTC. It translates to CASRSRPARYGYTF.

The chain has TRBV7-9 and TRBJ2-2, with 7 bases matching TRBD2. Germline V gives CDR1 SEHNR, CDR2 FQNEAQ (reference sequence). The CDR3 runs to 14 residues. The V gene end was trimmed by 5 bases and the J gene end by 6 bases; junction bases not matched to a gene: 6. The CDR3 spells CASSRSGDAGELFF. CDR3 in DNA: TGTGCCAGCAGCCGGAGCGGGGACGCCGGGGAGCTGTTTTTT.

This rearrangement joins TRBV4-2 to TRBJ2-7, with TRBD1 identical over 9 bases. The CDR3 is made up of 19 amino acids. With 1 base clipped from V and 1 base from J, the junction kept 14 bases outside the gene matches. The germline V gene has CDR1 LGHNA and CDR2 YNFKEQ. The CDR3 region has the DNA TGTGCCAGCAGCCAAGTGGTAGTAGGACAGGGGACTCCGTCCTACGAGCAGTACTTC. It translates to CASSQVVVGQGTPSYEQYF.

This chain links TRBV5-4 with TRBJ1-3; D is undetermined. The CDR3 runs to 14 residues. CDR1 SGHNT and CDR2 YYREEE come from the germline V gene (reference sequence). V was clipped by 0 bases and J by 4 bases, with 8 bases between them. Written as DNA, the CDR3 is TGTGCCAGCAGCTTGGAAGCCTCGGGAAACACCATATATTTT. Amino acid sequence: CASSLEASGNTIYF. Complete variable domain (other parts from reference TRBV5-4 and TRBJ1-3): ETGVTQSPTHLIKTRGQQVTLRCSSQSGHNTVSWYQQALGQGPQFIFQYYREEENGRGNFPPRFSGLQFPNYSSELNVNALELDDSALYLCASSLEASGNTIYFGEGSWLTVV.

This clone was seen more than once but under ten times. The chain has TRBV5-1 and TRBJ2-5; no definite D call. Germline-derived CDR1 and CDR2 are SGHRS and YFSETQ. This CDR3 is 14 amino acids long. V lost 0 bases and J 5 bases, leaving 11 bases between the germline ends. CDR3 in amino acids: CASSLGDPGETQYF. CDR3 nucleotides: TGCGCCAGCAGCTTGGGAGATCCCGGGGAGACCCAGTACTTC.

In its sample, this clone was seen a few times. This chain links TRBV7-3 with TRBJ2-7; a weak D match, TRBD1 (6 bases). Germline V gives CDR1 SGHTA, CDR2 FQGTGA. The CDR3 runs to 13 residues. The V gene lost 2 bases and the J gene lost 5 bases, with 10 bases spanning the gap. CDR3 region: CASSLLPGDEQYV. Written as DNA, the CDR3 is TGTGCCAGCAGCTTACTTCCAGGGGACGAGCAGTACGTC.

The J gene is TRBJ1-1, the V gene TRBV5-5; 10 nucleotides line up with TRBD1. The CDR3 length is 17 residues. CDR1 and CDR2 (germline): SGHKS, YYEKEE (reference sequence). V was pared by 4 bases and J by 0 bases, with 9 bases of the junction left unmatched. The CDR3 protein is CASSQRGDRGLNTEAFF. DNA for the CDR3: TGTGCCAGCAGCCAGAGGGGGGACAGGGGATTGAACACTGAAGCTTTCTTT.

The chain recombines TRBV19 with TRBJ1-2; 7 bases align to TRBD1. The CDR3 runs 15 residues. V gave up 3 bases and J gave up 2 bases; unmatched junction bases: 6. Per germline, CDR1 LNHDA and CDR2 SQIVND (reference sequence). As DNA, the CDR3 is TGTGCCAGTAGTATCTCCGGGACAGAGAACTATGGCTACACCTTC. Protein: CASSISGTENYGYTF.

By sample share, this clone is medium-sized (0.01 to 0.1%). The chain joins TRBV7-9 to TRBJ2-7, with 8 bases lining up with TRBD1. V shed 4 bases, J shed 2 bases, and the junction held 4 bases outside the gene matches. This CDR3 comprises 14 residues. Looked up from germline, CDR1 is SEHNR and CDR2 is FQNEAQ (reference sequence). CDR3 nucleotide sequence: TGTGCCAGCAGCTCCTCGACAGGGGCCTACGAGCAGTACGTC. Protein sequence: CASSSSTGAYEQYV.

This clone was observed a few times. V is TRBV19 and J is TRBJ2-5, with 7 bases identical to TRBD1. The J segment lost 5 bases and the V segment lost 10 bases, leaving 13 bases of the junction unmatched. The CDR3 runs to 14 residues. In germline, CDR1 is LNHDA, CDR2 SQIVND (reference sequence). Here the CDR3 DNA reads TGTGCCACAAAGGGGCCAGGGGGTAGGGAGACCCAGTACTTC. Translating gives CATKGPGGRETQYF.